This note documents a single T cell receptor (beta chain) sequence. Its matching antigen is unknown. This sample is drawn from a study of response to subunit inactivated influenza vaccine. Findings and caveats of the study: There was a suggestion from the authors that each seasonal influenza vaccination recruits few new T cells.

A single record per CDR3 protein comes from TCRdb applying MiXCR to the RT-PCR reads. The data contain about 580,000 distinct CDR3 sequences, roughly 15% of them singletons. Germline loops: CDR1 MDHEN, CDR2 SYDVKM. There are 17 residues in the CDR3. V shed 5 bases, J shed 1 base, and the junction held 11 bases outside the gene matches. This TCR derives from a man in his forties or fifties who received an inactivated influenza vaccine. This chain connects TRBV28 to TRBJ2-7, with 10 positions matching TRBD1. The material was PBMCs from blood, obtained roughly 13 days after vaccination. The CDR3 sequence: CASSPIPGTGVSYEQYF. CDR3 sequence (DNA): TGTGCCAGCAGTCCAATCCCCGGGACAGGGGTATCCTACGAGCAGTACTTC.